One and the same sample provided the 8 T cell receptor beta chains below, sequenced in a study of blood T cell repertoires in COVID-19. The repertoire was sequenced with immunoSEQ multiplex PCR; TCRdb's copy has only in-frame clones and lacks some. The data show 45,000 to 55,000 clones, 68% seen once. Sequencing used peripheral blood. The receptors shown here come from a woman in her seventies with acute or convalescent COVID-19.

This clone was observed a few times. CDR3 protein: CASSYSRAGEDEQYF. CDR3 nucleotide sequence: TGTGCCAGCAGTTACTCGAGAGCGGGAGAGGACGAGCAGTACTTC. The V gene is TRBV6-5, the J gene TRBJ2-7; 8 nucleotides match TRBD2. This CDR3 is 15 amino acids long. Germline lookup yields CDR1 MNHEY and CDR2 SVGAGI. V lost 0 bases, J lost 5 bases, and 6 bases stayed unmatched.

The chain combines TRBV5-6 with TRBJ2-1; D may be TRBD1 (6 bases). V was clipped by 4 bases and J by 5 bases, with 10 bases between them. CDR1 and CDR2 (germline): SGHDT, YYEEEE. CDR3 length equals 13 residues. CDR3 nucleotides: TGTGCCAGCAGCCAGGACAGACACAATGAGCAGTTCTTC. Its protein product is CASSQDRHNEQFF. Drawing the rest from reference TRBV5-6 and TRBJ2-1, the complete variable domain is DAGVTQSPTHLIKTRGQQVTLRCSPKSGHDTVSWYQQALGQGPQFIFQYYEEEERQRGNFPDRFSGHQFPNYSSELNVNALLLGDSALYLCASSQDRHNEQFFGPGTRLTVL.

This sequence joins TRBV2 and TRBJ1-4, with 7 bases fitting TRBD1. CDR1 is SNHLY, CDR2 FYNNEI, per germline. The CDR3 has 14 residues. Losses at the gene ends were 7 bases for V and 3 bases for J; bases not matched to a gene: 5. The CDR3: CASTRQGPNEKLFF. CDR3 nucleotides: TGTGCCAGCACGAGACAGGGACCTAATGAAAAACTGTTTTTT. Looking up the rest from reference TRBV2 and TRBJ1-4 gives the full variable domain: EPEVTQTPSHQVTQMGQEVILRCVPISNHLYFYWYRQILGQKVEFLVSFYNNEISEKSEIFDDQFSVERPDGSNFTLKIRSTKLEDSAMYFCASTRQGPNEKLFFGSGTQLSVL.

This clone has ten or more counts. The rearrangement uses TRBV28 and TRBJ2-5; D remains ambiguous. CDR3 length equals 13 residues. V gave up 2 bases and J gave up 4 bases, with 8 bases separating them. The germline gives CDR1 MDHEN, CDR2 SYDVKM. The CDR3 region has the DNA TGTGCCAGCAGTTTACCCGCTACAGAGACCCAGTACTTC. Its protein product is CASSLPATETQYF.

This clone has a handful of counts. V and J are TRBV10-3 and TRBJ2-6, with 7 positions matching TRBD1. CDR1 and CDR2 (germline): ENHRY, SYGVKD. The ends lost 4 bases at V and 1 base at J; junction bases unmatched: 1. The length of the CDR3 is 15 residues. The CDR3 protein is CAISAGGSGANVLTF. DNA of the CDR3: TGTGCCATCAGTGCAGGGGGATCTGGGGCCAACGTCCTGACTTTC.

The chain links TRBV19 to TRBJ2-1; D may be TRBD1 (6 bases). Trimming removed 9 bases from V and 7 bases from J, with 16 bases in between. Looked up from germline, CDR1 is LNHDA and CDR2 is SQIVND (reference sequence). This CDR3 region has 13 residues. In nucleotides, the CDR3 is TGTGCCAGCTCACAGGGAACTGAAAATGAGCAGTTCTTC. Translation: CASSQGTENEQFF. The complete variable domain, with remaining parts taken from reference TRBV19 and TRBJ2-1, reads DGGITQSPKYLFRKEGQNVTLSCEQNLNHDAMYWYRQDPGQGLRLIYYSQIVNDFQKGDIAEGYSVSREKKESFPLTVTSAQKNPTAFYLCASSQGTENEQFFGPGTRLTVL.

This chain uses TRBV24-1 with TRBJ2-3, with TRBD2 identical over 10 bases. The CDR3 contains 15 residues. Germline CDR1 and CDR2: KGHDR and SFDVKD. After removal of 3 bases from V and 1 base from J, the junction contained 0 bases not matched to a gene. CDR3 loop: CATSDGTSGTDTQYF. DNA for the CDR3: TGTGCCACCAGTGATGGGACTAGCGGCACAGATACGCAGTATTTT.

This chain joins TRBV19 and TRBJ1-1; D possibly corresponds to TRBD1 (6 bases). CDR1 is LNHDA, CDR2 SQIVND, per germline (reference sequence). Trimming removed 7 bases from V and 4 bases from J, with 13 bases in between. CDR3 length equals 13 residues. In nucleotides, the CDR3 is TGTGCCAGTAAAGGGCAGGGGAGCACTGAAGCTTTCTTT. This translates into CASKGQGSTEAFF.